This is a list of T cell receptor beta chains from one sample in a study of response to subunit inactivated influenza vaccine. TCRdb used MiXCR to reprocess the RT-PCR reads, holding one entry per CDR3 protein. The sample holds about 540,000 distinct CDR3 sequences, under 25% seen once. The sample also formed part of further work on T cells expressing NK-cell markers.

The input for sequencing was CD4+ T cells sorted from PBMCs, taken 12 days after vaccination. The origin of the receptors is a man aged 45-65 years who received an inactivated influenza vaccine. Both conserved end residues are part of each CDR3.

V	length	J	CDR3
TRBV28	14	TRBJ2-7	CASSFPGGRREQYF
TRBV6-5	15	TRBJ1-2	CASSYGRSRRGVYTF
TRBV5-1	17	TRBJ2-2	CASSPPTGTFNTGELFF
TRBV5-1	14	TRBJ2-5	CASSLPGGTETQYF
TRBV12-3/TRBV12-4	13	TRBJ1-1	CASSWVGGSEAFF
TRBV12-3/TRBV12-4	15	TRBJ1-1	CASSFYGGGNTEAFF
TRBV20-1	13	TRBJ1-5	CSAALQPNQPQHF
TRBV7-9	14	TRBJ1-1	CASSLETGHVEAFF
TRBV7-9	15	TRBJ2-3	CASSFTSVSTDTQYF
TRBV4-2	18	TRBJ2-2	CASSPPGLLDSNTGELFF
TRBV11-2	19	TRBJ2-4	CASSTLLAGGPPAKNIQYF
TRBV20-1	13	TRBJ2-3	CSARTGTLDTQYF
TRBV3-1	12	TRBJ2-7	CAAGTSSYEQYF
TRBV25-1	15	TRBJ2-5	CASSEGSGSGETQYF
TRBV7-2	15	TRBJ1-4	CASSLVSRTNEKLFF
TRBV20-1	14	TRBJ2-7	CSASLTGRNYEQYF
TRBV27	13	TRBJ2-3	CASRGSGTDTQYF
TRBV5-1	14	TRBJ2-5	CASSLGTGAGTQYF
TRBV4-3	14	TRBJ2-3	CASGPGGASDTQYF
TRBV6-2/TRBV6-3	16	TRBJ2-1	CASSYLTSTSYNEQFF
TRBV5-1	16	TRBJ2-1	CASSLEGPRGYNEQFF
TRBV4-1	17	TRBJ2-1	CASSQDALAGGGNEQFF
TRBV15	14	TRBJ2-3	CATNSGQGEDTQYF
TRBV7-2	15	TRBJ2-3	CASSRPGTSFDTQYF
TRBV6-1	15	TRBJ1-3	CATRDIGGNGNTIYF
TRBV14	15	TRBJ2-3	CASSRRGWGTDTQYF
TRBV4-3	15	TRBJ2-7	CASSQEASDYYEQYF
TRBV12-3/TRBV12-4	13	TRBJ1-5	CASTQGRDQPQHF
TRBV27	14	TRBJ2-2	CASSRAMRAGELFF
TRBV7-2	15	TRBJ2-6	CASSLGGGRANVLTF
TRBV3-1	16	TRBJ2-1	CASSQGASGGLGEQFF
TRBV7-3	16	TRBJ2-6	CASSISRVSGANVLTF
TRBV4-1	16	TRBJ2-3	CASSQPSGGATDTQYF
TRBV21-1	20	TRBJ2-5	CASSNCDATKWGPIKETQYF
TRBV12-3/TRBV12-4	12	TRBJ2-5	CASSSVRGTQYF
TRBV11-2	17	TRBJ2-2	CASSSWTATKGTGELFF
TRBV5-1	15	TRBJ2-7	CASRQGGRNSDEQYF